The T cell receptor (beta chain) described here comes from a study of Graves' ophthalmopathy and Graves' hyperthyroidism. Transcripts of RNA were the source for amplifying TCR beta CDR3 regions. Scientists carried out first-round RT-PCR using HTBI primers and then a second-round multiplex PCR. TCRdb re-called the multiplex PCR reads with MiXCR, one entry per CDR3 protein. Of about 370,000 distinct CDR3 sequences listed, about 18% are singletons. Source material: peripheral blood. The clonotype comes from an adult woman with stable Graves' hyperthyroidism.

CDR3 DNA: TGTGCCAGCACCATAGGGAGGGGGGAAGCTTTCTTT. Residues: CASTIGRGEAFF. The chain recombines TRBV28 with TRBJ1-1; TRBD1 is a possible D gene (6 bases). Germline-derived CDR1 and CDR2 are MDHEN and SYDVKM. Trimming took 7 bases from V and 8 from J, leaving 14 bases between them. The CDR3 length is 12 residues.